This TCR beta chain was profiled in a study of patients and donors after allogeneic stem cell transplantation (TCRdb year 2020). Relative to germline, V is 5 bases shorter and J is 7 bases shorter, with 15 bases between their ends. CDR3 length: 15 amino acids, cysteine to phenylalanine. Only the CDR3 DNA stays, 45 bases, in frame from base 1. The germline V gene gives CDR1 as SGHTA and CDR2 as FQGTGA. This clonotype is characterized as medium-sized (0.01 to 0.1%). Its antigen is still unknown. No base quality information exists; no much larger clone differs at one position. The library came from RT-PCR. The sequencer was a NextSeq 550. The public sequencing data were trimmed at Q25 with fastp and processed into clonotypes with MiXCR by TCRdb, which kept only in-frame beta chains. Each entry is one CDR3 protein sequence, shown with its most common DNA and genes. Within this sample are a few thousand distinct CDR3 sequences, with roughly 4.3% of them counted one time only. The leading ten clones occupy roughly 32% of the sample.

This receptor chain uses TRBV7-3 and TRBJ1-6; the D gene lacks a confident call. This receptor was obtained from a human donor who was either an allogeneic HSCT recipient or a stem cell or donor lymphocyte infusion donor (not recorded which). It is not recorded whose cells these are; they may come from a transplant donor. What was sequenced was blood, either unsorted or a sorted T cell fraction (not recorded which). The nucleotide sequence is given as TGTGCCAGCAGCCCCTCCGGGCCCGGGAATTCACCCCTCCACTTT. It translates as CASSPSGPGNSPLHF.